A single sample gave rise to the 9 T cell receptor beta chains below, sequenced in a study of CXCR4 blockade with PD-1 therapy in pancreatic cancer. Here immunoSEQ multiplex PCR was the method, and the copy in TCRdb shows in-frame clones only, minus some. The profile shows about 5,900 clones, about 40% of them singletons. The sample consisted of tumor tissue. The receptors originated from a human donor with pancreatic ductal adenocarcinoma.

The CDR3 DNA sequence: TGTGCCAGCAGTTTAGCGGGTAATTTTGGAAACACCATATATTTT. It specifies CASSLAGNFGNTIYF. The chain recombines TRBV28 with TRBJ1-3; no definite D call. Germline V CDR1 and CDR2: MDHEN, SYDVKM. V was trimmed by 2 bases and J by 3 bases, leaving 11 bases between them. This CDR3 contains 15 residues.

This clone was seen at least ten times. The CDR3 DNA is TGTGCCAGCAGCTCGGGACAGGGGGCAGATACGCAGTATTTT. Residues: CASSSGQGADTQYF. The V gene is TRBV11-3, the J gene TRBJ2-3; 11 bases line up with TRBD1. CDR1 is SGHNT and CDR2 is YENEEA in the germline V gene. V was pared by 4 bases and J by 4 bases, with 1 base of the junction left unmatched. The CDR3 totals 14 residues.

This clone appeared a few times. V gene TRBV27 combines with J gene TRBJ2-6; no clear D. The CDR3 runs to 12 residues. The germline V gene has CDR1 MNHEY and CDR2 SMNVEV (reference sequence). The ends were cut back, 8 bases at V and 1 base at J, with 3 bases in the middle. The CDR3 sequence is CASRSGANVLTF. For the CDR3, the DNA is TGTGCCAGCCGTTCTGGGGCCAACGTCCTGACTTTC.

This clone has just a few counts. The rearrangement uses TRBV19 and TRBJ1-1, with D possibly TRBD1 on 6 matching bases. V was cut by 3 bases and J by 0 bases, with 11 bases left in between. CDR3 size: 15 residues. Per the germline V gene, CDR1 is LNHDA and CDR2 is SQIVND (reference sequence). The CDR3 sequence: CASSIGGRVNTEAFF. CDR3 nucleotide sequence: TGTGCCAGTAGTATCGGGGGGCGAGTGAACACTGAAGCTTTCTTT. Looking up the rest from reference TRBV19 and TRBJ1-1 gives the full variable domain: DGGITQSPKYLFRKEGQNVTLSCEQNLNHDAMYWYRQDPGQGLRLIYYSQIVNDFQKGDIAEGYSVSREKKESFPLTVTSAQKNPTAFYLCASSIGGRVNTEAFFGQGTRLTVV.

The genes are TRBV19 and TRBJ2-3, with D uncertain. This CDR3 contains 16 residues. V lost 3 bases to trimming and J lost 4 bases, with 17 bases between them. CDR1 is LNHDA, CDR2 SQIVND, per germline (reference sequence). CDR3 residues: CASSIDEAPSPDTQYF. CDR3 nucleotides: TGTGCCAGTAGTATTGATGAGGCTCCTAGTCCAGATACGCAGTATTTT.

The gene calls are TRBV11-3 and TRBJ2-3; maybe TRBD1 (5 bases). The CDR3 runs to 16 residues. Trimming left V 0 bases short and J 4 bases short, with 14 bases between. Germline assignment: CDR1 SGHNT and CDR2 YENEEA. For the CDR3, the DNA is TGTGCCAGCAGCTTAGAAGGTCAGGGTATCTCAGATACGCAGTATTTT. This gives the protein CASSLEGQGISDTQYF.

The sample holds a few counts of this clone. In DNA, the CDR3 is TGCAGCGCCTGGGACAGGGGCTTCTCCGAGCAGTACTTC. Its translation: CSAWDRGFSEQYF. The chain carries TRBV29-1 and TRBJ2-7; the match to TRBD1 covers 10 bases. Germline CDR1 SQVTM, CDR2 ANQGSEA. V was clipped by 7 bases and J by 6 bases; unmatched bases: 9. The CDR3 spans 13 residues.

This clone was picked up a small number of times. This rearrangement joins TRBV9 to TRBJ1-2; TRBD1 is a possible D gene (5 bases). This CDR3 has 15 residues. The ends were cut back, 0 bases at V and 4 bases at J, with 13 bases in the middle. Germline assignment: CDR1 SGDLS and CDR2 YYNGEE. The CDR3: CASSVGGRAVYGYTF. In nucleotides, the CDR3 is TGTGCCAGCAGCGTAGGTGGCAGGGCCGTCTATGGCTACACCTTC.

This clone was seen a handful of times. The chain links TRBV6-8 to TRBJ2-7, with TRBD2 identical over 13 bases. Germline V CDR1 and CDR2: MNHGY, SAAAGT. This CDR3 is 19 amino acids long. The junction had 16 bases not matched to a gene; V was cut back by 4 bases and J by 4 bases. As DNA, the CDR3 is TGTGCCAGCAGTTCCGACCGCACATGGACTAGCGGGAGCCTTTACGAGCAGTACTTC. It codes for CASSSDRTWTSGSLYEQYF.